This TCR beta chain derives from a study of OX40 agonist ivuxolimab in advanced cancers. At the level of the study: Patients received intravenous ivuxolimab every 2 weeks at 0.01 to 10 mg/kg.

Study-wide results and caveats: Both CD4+ and CD8+ T cell populations in blood had undergone clonal expansion by week 6 at 0.1 to 3.0 mg/kg. Patients who responded partially at 0.1-3.0 mg/kg showed clonal expansion ranking among the lowest.

The germline V gene has CDR1 MDHEN and CDR2 SYDVKM. V was trimmed by 5 bases and J by 8 bases, leaving 11 bases between them. This CDR3 is built from 12 residues. Here immunoSEQ multiplex PCR was the method, and the copy in TCRdb shows in-frame clones only, minus some. The data hold fewer than 85,000 clones, with 80% to 90% observed a single time. This clone was found a few times. What it binds is unknown. The starting material was CD4+ or CD8+ T cells sorted from blood, obtained in a trial of the OX40 agonist ivuxolimab. The clonotype was recovered from an adult with an advanced solid tumor such as melanoma, head and neck, liver or kidney cancer. The chain carries TRBV28 and TRBJ2-3, with no clear D. The CDR3 region has the DNA TGTGCCAGCAGTCCCGGAGCAGCTACGCAGTATTTT. It codes for CASSPGAATQYF. Based on the CDR3 plus reference TRBV28 and TRBJ2-3, the full variable domain is DVKVTQSSRYLVKRTGEKVFLECVQDMDHENMFWYRQDPGLGLRLIYFSYDVKMKEKGDIPEGYSVSREKKERFSLILESASTNQTSMYLCASSPGAATQYFGPGTRLTVL.